The clone carrying this T cell receptor (beta chain) was observed once. The CDR3 extends over 15 amino acids. The V end was cut by 9 bases, the J end by 9 bases, with 24 bases between. Germline V gene lookup returns CDR1 MGHDK and CDR2 SYGVNS. This sample was taken from a study of blood T cell repertoires in COVID-19. About the study: The United States, Italy and Spain provided the acute and convalescent COVID-19 samples. T cells, B-cell-depleted T cells, or PBMCs provided the cDNA or gDNA that served as material.

In the study's own analysis: From reference gene primer amplification, estimates of nucleated cell counts were derived. Repertoires were generated with immunoSEQ multiplex PCR, while TCRdb's copy carries only in-frame clones and drops some. From that table come the V and J calls and clone size; the DNA was used to work out D and trimming. The sample includes roughly 64,000 clones, around 83% of them seen just once. This receptor was identified in a woman aged 55 to 70 with acute or convalescent COVID-19. J is TRBJ2-1 and V is TRBV25-1, with a tentative D call TRBD2 (6 bases). The source material was peripheral blood. Here the CDR3 reads CASTDRELVAVEQFF. CDR3 nucleotides: TGTGCCAGTACCGACCGGGAGTTGGTGGCCGTTGAGCAGTTCTTC.